One sample yielded the 10 T cell receptor beta chains listed below, sequenced in a study of blood T cells in healthy people across ages. A second PCR, run for 7 to 11 cycles, used a sample-barcoded 5' primer plus a J-beta primer mix. TCRdb reprocessed the 5' RACE reads with MiXCR, giving one entry per CDR3 protein. This table has about 1.8 million distinct CDR3 sequences, roughly 49% appearing once. The sequenced material came from blood. The source of these receptors is a woman aged 40 to 49 in good health.

This chain links TRBV7-9 with TRBJ2-4, with 8 nucleotides matching TRBD1. V was clipped by 4 bases and J by 12 bases; unmatched bases: 5. Germline V gene lookup returns CDR1 SEHNR and CDR2 FQNEAQ (reference sequence). CDR3 length: 12 residues. The CDR3 coding sequence is TGTGCCAGCAGCTCTCCAGGGGGCCCTCAGTACTTC. Translation: CASSSPGGPQYF. The full variable domain, with the rest looked up from reference TRBV7-9 and TRBJ2-4, is DTGVSQNPRHKITKRGQNVTFRCDPISEHNRLYWYRQTLGQGPEFLTYFQNEAQLEKSRLLSDRFSAERPKGSFSTLEIQRTEQGDSAMYLCASSSPGGPQYFGAGTRLSVL.

The chain carries TRBV12-3 or TRBV12-4 and TRBJ2-4; tentative D call: TRBD2 (6 bases). The CDR3 length is 14 residues. The germline V and J ends were trimmed by 2 bases and 3 bases, with 8 bases remaining between them. The CDR3, as DNA: TGTGCCAGCAGTTTAACAGCGGGCAAAAACATTCAGTACTTC. Translated, it gives CASSLTAGKNIQYF.

The CDR3 reads CASSLDPAGGSDTQYF. The CDR3 DNA is TGTGCCAGCAGCCTAGACCCAGCGGGGGGGTCAGATACGCAGTATTTT. V is TRBV4-2 and J is TRBJ2-3; 10 bases fit TRBD2. Germline CDR1 is LGHNA and CDR2 is YNFKEQ. CDR3 size: 16 residues. The trim removed 4 bases at V and 4 bases at J, leaving 8 bases unmatched.

As regards this clonotype: One junction end disagrees with the germline gene, perhaps due to a read error. The V and J genes are TRBV20-1 and TRBJ1-1, with unresolved D. The CDR3 spans 11 residues. CDR1 DFQATT and CDR2 SNEGSKA come from the germline V gene (reference sequence). CDR3 DNA: TGCAGCGCTAGAGATCTGGATGAAGCTTTCTTT. Its protein product is CSARDLDEAFF.

The rearrangement joins TRBV20-1 to TRBJ1-2; a possible D gene is TRBD1 (5 bases). This CDR3 comprises 13 residues. The V and J ends lost 7 bases and 0 bases respectively, with 12 bases between them. Germline V gives CDR1 DFQATT, CDR2 SNEGSKA (reference sequence). Here the CDR3 DNA reads TGCAGTGTTCGACAGACAGCTAACTATGGCTACACCTTC. Translated, it gives CSVRQTANYGYTF.

This clonotype occurred a few times. The chain uses TRBV25-1 and TRBJ2-4; 8 bases align to TRBD1. This CDR3 has 16 residues. V lost 6 bases and J lost 2; bases outside the gene matches: 9. Per germline, CDR1 MGHDK and CDR2 SYGVNS. The CDR3: CASRDGTGLTKNIQYF. In DNA form, the CDR3 reads TGTGCCAGCAGAGACGGGACAGGCCTTACCAAAAACATTCAGTACTTC.

J is TRBJ2-3 and V is TRBV7-2; a weak D match, TRBD2 (6 bases). The CDR3 has 16 amino acids. Trimming left V 4 bases short and J 4 bases short, with 18 bases between. Germline V gene lookup returns CDR1 SGHTA and CDR2 FQGNSA. CDR3 DNA sequence: TGTGCCAGCAGCTCCCCCTGGGTGGGGAGGTCAGATACGCAGTATTTT. It encodes CASSSPWVGRSDTQYF.

This clonotype was seen only once. The V gene is TRBV6-5, the J gene TRBJ2-7; 7 bases are shared with TRBD1. The CDR3 spans 16 residues. V was pared by 0 bases and J by 1 base, with 6 bases of the junction left unmatched. The V gene's germline CDR1 is MNHEY and CDR2 SVGAGI. The CDR3 nucleotides read TGTGCCAGCAGTTACTCGGGCACAGGGGCGTCCTACGAGCAGTACTTC. Its protein is CASSYSGTGASYEQYF.

The gene calls are TRBV6-2 or TRBV6-3 and TRBJ2-1; 13 bases are a match to TRBD2. The junction had 6 bases not matched to a gene; V was cut back by 6 bases and J by 10 bases. CDR3 size: 14 residues. Germline V lookup: CDR1 MNHEY, CDR2 SVGEGT. CDR3 nucleotides: TGTGCCAGCAGCGGACTAGCGGGGGCATGGGAGCAGTTCTTC. Residues: CASSGLAGAWEQFF.

V gene TRBV27 combines with J gene TRBJ2-5; D might be TRBD1 (6 bases). Germline V CDR1 and CDR2: MNHEY, SMNVEV (reference sequence). This CDR3 comprises 16 residues. Trimming cost V 6 bases and J 2 bases, with 19 bases left between them. The CDR3 here is CASSSLQRTVQETQYF. The CDR3 nucleotides read TGTGCCAGCAGCTCATTACAGCGGACAGTTCAAGAGACCCAGTACTTC.